This T cell receptor beta chain was captured in a study of T cell responses to AZD1222 COVID-19 vaccine. Study results and caveats: After two AZD1222 doses, spike-specific TCR breadth and depth rose versus day 0. Spike was spanned by vaccine-associated CD4 TCRs, with dominance at 160-218 and 743-854.

Some clones are missing from TCRdb's copy, which holds only in-frame ones; the method was immunoSEQ multiplex PCR. Among 100,000 or so clones, approximately 91% were seen once, and the ten largest hold 4.5%. The V gene's germline CDR1 is SGHKS and CDR2 YYEKEE (reference sequence). This CDR3 has 16 amino acids. The germline V and J ends were trimmed by 5 bases and 8 bases, with 25 bases remaining between them. This clone has just one count. Its antigen is unidentified. This receptor was obtained from an adult in good health. J is TRBJ1-2 and V is TRBV5-5; D ambiguous. Here the sequenced sample was peripheral blood, taken on day 0 of AZD1222 vaccination. The CDR3 loop is CASSSLPKDPVGGYTF. CDR3 sequence (DNA): TGTGCCAGCAGTTCCCTCCCTAAGGACCCAGTAGGGGGCTACACCTTC.